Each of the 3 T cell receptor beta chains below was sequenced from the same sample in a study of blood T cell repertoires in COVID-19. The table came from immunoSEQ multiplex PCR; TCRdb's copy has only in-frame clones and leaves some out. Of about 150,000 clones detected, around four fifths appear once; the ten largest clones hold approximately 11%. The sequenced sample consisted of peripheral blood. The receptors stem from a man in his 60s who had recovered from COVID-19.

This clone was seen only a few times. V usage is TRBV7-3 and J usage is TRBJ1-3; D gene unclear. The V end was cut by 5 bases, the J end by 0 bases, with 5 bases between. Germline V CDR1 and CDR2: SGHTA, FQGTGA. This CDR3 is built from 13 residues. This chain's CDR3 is CASSTSSGNTIYF. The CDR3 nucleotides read TGTGCCAGCAGCACCAGCTCTGGAAACACCATATATTTT.

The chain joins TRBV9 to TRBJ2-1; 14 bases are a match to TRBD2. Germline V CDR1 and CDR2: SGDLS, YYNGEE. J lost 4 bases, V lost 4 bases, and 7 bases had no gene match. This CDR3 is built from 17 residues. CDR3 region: CASSPRLAGGNYNEQFF. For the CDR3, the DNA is TGTGCCAGCAGCCCTCGACTAGCGGGAGGGAATTACAATGAGCAGTTCTTC.

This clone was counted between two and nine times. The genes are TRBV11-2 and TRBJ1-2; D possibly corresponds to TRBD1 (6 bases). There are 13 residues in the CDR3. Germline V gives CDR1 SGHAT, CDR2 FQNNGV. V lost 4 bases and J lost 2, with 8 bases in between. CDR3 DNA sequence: TGTGCCAGCAGCTCAACAGGGAACTATGGCTACACCTTC. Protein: CASSSTGNYGYTF.